A selection of T cell receptor beta chains follows, all from one sample in a study of TIL therapy for anti-PD-1-resistant metastatic lung cancer. TCRdb's table, derived via immunoSEQ multiplex PCR, lists solely in-frame clones and lacks some. The data show about 59,000 clones, around 79% seen once. The input for sequencing was blood, taken at baseline. The receptors stem from a person between 25 and 80 years old with non-small cell lung cancer. The CDR3 runs from the conserved cysteine through the conserved F or W. Each record gives: D gene, J gene, clone size, V gene, CDR3 protein, CDR3 DNA. D genes are given only for firm matches. Expanded clones get a size class; other rows say once, few or many, or leave the size out.

NA TRBJ1-6 once TRBV6-5 CASSYDGRINSPLHF TGTGCCAGCAGTTACGACGGGCGCATTAATTCACCCCTCCACTTT
TRBD1 TRBJ2-7 NA TRBV7-2 CASSFRDRGDEQYF TGTGCCAGCAGCTTTCGGGACAGGGGCGACGAGCAGTACTTC
TRBD2 TRBJ2-5 NA TRBV4-1 CASSQSSGQETQYF TGCGCCAGCAGCCAATCTAGCGGCCAAGAGACCCAGTACTTC
NA TRBJ2-3 NA TRBV7-6 CASSPAQDTQYF TGTGCCAGCAGCCCAGCACAAGATACGCAGTATTTT
TRBD1 TRBJ1-6 NA TRBV19 CASSISTGEGSPLHF TGTGCCAGTAGTATATCTACAGGGGAAGGCTCACCCCTCCACTTT
NA TRBJ2-7 NA TRBV30 CAWAQDSTYEQYF TGTGCCTGGGCCCAGGACAGCACCTACGAGCAGTACTTC
NA TRBJ2-7 NA TRBV27 CASSLEAKGTITYEQYF TGTGCCAGCAGTTTAGAAGCCAAGGGGACCATTACCTACGAGCAGTACTTC
TRBD1 TRBJ1-2 few TRBV9 CASTGQEGGYGYTF TGTGCCAGCACCGGACAGGAGGGCGGCTATGGCTACACCTTC
NA TRBJ1-5 few TRBV25-1 CASSEGGRGNNQPQHF TGTGCCAGCAGTGAAGGAGGTCGCGGCAACAATCAGCCCCAGCATTTT
NA TRBJ1-2 NA TRBV15 CATSSYTERNYGYTF TGTGCCACCAGCAGTTATACCGAACGGAACTATGGCTACACCTTC
TRBD1 TRBJ1-1 NA TRBV7-8 CASSYQPGTENTEAFF TGTGCCAGCAGCTACCAACCGGGGACAGAGAACACTGAAGCTTTCTTT
NA TRBJ2-1 once TRBV7-2 CASSREQFF TGTGCCAGCAGTAGGGAGCAGTTCTTC